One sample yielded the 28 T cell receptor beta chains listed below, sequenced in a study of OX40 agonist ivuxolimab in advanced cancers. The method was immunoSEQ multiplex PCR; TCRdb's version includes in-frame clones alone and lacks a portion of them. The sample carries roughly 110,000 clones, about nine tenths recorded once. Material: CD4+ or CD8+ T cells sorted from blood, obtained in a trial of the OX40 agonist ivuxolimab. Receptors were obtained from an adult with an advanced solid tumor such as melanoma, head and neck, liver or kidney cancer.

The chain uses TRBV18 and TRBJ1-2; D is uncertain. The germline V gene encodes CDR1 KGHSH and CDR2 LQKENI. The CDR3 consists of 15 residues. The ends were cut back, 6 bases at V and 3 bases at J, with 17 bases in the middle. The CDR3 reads CASSLGVGSDYGYTF. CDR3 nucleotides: TGTGCCAGCTCCCTCGGGGTTGGGTCCGACTATGGCTACACCTTC.

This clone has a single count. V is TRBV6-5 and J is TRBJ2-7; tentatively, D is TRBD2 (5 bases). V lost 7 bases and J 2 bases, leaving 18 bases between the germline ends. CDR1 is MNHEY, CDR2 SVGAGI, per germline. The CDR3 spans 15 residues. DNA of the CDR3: TGTGCCAGCACCCCGGCGAGAGGGAACCCCTACGAGCAGTACTTC. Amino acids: CASTPARGNPYEQYF.

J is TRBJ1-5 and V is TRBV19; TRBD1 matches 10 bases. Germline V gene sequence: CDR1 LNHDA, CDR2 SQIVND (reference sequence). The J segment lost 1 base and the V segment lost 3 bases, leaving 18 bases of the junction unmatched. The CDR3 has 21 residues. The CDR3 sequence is CASSMHNSRDRGSWSNQPQHF. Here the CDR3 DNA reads TGTGCCAGTAGTATGCACAATTCCCGGGACAGGGGTTCTTGGAGCAATCAGCCCCAGCATTTT.

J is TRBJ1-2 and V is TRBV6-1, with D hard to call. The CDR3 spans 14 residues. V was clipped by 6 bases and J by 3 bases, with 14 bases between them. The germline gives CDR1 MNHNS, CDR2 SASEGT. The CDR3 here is CASSPETFYYGYTF. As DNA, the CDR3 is TGTGCCAGCAGCCCAGAGACATTTTACTATGGCTACACCTTC.

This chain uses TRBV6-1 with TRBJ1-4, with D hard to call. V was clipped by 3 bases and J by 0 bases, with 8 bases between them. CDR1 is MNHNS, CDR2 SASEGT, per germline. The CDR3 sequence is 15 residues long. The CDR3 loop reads CASSETGTTNEKLFF. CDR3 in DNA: TGTGCCAGCAGTGAGACCGGGACAACTAATGAAAAACTGTTTTTT.

The chain's CDR3 is CASSGTNTGELFF. CDR3 nucleotide sequence: TGCGCCAGCTCCGGGACAAACACCGGGGAGCTGTTTTTT. V gene TRBV5-1 combines with J gene TRBJ2-2; tentatively, D is TRBD1 (6 bases). Germline values: CDR1 SGHRS, CDR2 YFSETQ. The CDR3 covers 13 residues. Trimming cost V 7 bases and J 2 bases, with 9 bases left between them.

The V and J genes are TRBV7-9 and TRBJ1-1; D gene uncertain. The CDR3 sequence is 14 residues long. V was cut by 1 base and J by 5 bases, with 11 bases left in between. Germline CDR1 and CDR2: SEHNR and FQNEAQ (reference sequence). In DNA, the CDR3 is TGTGCCAGCAGCTTAGGCGGATCGGGAACTGAAGCTTTCTTT. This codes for CASSLGGSGTEAFF.

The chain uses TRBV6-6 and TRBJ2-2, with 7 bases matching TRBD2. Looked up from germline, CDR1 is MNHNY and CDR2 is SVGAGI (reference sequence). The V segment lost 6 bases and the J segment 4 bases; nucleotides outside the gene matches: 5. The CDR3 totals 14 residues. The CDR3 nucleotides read TGTGCCAGCAGGAAGCGGGGCTTCACCGGGGAGCTGTTTTTT. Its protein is CASRKRGFTGELFF.

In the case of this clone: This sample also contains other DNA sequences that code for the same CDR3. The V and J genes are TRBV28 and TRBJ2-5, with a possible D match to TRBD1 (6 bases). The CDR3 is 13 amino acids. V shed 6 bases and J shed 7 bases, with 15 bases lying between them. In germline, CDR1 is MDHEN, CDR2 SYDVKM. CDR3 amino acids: CASSSDSPGTQYF. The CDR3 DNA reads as TGTGCCAGCAGCTCGGACAGCCCAGGGACCCAGTACTTC.

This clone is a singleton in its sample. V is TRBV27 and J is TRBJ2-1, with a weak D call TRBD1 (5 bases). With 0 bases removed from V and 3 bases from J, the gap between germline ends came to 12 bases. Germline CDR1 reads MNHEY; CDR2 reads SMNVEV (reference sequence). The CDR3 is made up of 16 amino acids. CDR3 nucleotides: TGTGCCAGCAGTTTATCTAGGACATTCGGCTACAATGAGCAGTTCTTC. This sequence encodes CASSLSRTFGYNEQFF.

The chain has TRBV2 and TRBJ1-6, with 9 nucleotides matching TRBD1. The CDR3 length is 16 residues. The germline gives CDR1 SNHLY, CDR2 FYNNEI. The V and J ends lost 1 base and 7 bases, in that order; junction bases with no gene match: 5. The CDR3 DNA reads TGTGCCAGCAGTGAAGATGGGGGGACAGGGAATTCACCCCTCCACTTT. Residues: CASSEDGGTGNSPLHF.

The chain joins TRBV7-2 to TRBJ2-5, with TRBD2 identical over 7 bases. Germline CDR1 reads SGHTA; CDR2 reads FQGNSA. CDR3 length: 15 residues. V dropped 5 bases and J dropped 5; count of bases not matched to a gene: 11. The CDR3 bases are TGTGCCAGCAGCCTCGGGTGGGGAGGGAAGGAGACCCAGTACTTC. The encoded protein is CASSLGWGGKETQYF.

Here the CDR3 DNA reads TGTGCCAGCAGTGATCGGACAGCCGTGAACACTGAAGCTTTCTTT. Translated: CASSDRTAVNTEAFF. V usage is TRBV6-1 and J usage is TRBJ1-1, with D tentatively TRBD1 (6 bases). Trimming left V 3 bases short and J 0 bases short, with 11 bases between. Germline values: CDR1 MNHNS, CDR2 SASEGT. The CDR3 spans 15 residues.

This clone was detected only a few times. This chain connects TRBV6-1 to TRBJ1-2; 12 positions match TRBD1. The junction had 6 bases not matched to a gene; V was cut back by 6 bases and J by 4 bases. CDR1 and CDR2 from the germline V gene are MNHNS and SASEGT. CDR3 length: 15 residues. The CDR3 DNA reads TGTGCCAGCAGGGACCGGGACAGGGGGCTCTATGGCTACACCTTC. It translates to CASRDRDRGLYGYTF.

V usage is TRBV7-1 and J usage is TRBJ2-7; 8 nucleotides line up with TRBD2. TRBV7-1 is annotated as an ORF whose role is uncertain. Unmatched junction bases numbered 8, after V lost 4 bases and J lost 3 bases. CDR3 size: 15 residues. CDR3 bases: TGTGCCAGCAGCTTAACGGGGGGGATCGGCTACGAGCAGTACTTC. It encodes CASSLTGGIGYEQYF.

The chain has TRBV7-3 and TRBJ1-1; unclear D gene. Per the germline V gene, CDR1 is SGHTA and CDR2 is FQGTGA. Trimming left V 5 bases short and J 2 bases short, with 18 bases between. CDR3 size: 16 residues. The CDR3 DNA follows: TGTGCCAGCAGCCCAACCTTAGGATCCTACAACACTGAAGCTTTCTTT. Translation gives CASSPTLGSYNTEAFF.

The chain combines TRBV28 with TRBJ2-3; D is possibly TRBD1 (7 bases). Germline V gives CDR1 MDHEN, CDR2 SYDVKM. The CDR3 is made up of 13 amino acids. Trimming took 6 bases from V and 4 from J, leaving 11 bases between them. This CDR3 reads CASSQGGADTQYF. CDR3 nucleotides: TGTGCCAGCAGCCAGGGGGGCGCAGATACGCAGTATTTT.

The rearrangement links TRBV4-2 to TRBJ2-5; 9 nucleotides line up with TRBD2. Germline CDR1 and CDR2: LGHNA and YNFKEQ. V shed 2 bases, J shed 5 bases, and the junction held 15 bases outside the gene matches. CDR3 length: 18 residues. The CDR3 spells CASSQRAERGSGRETQYF. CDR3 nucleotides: TGTGCCAGCAGCCAAAGGGCGGAACGGGGGAGCGGGAGGGAGACCCAGTACTTC.

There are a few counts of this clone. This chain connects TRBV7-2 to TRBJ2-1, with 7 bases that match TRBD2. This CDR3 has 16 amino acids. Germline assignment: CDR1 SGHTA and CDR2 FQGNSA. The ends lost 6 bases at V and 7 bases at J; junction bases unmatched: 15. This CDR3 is CASRPGGRGTQNEQFF. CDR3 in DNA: TGTGCCAGCAGGCCCGGAGGGAGGGGCACACAGAATGAGCAGTTCTTC.

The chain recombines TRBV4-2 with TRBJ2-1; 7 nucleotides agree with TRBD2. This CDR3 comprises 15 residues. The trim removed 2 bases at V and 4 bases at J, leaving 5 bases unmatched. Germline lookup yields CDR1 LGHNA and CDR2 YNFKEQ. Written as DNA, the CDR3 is TGTGCCAGCAGCCAATCGACTAGCCAATACAATGAGCAGTTCTTC. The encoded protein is CASSQSTSQYNEQFF.

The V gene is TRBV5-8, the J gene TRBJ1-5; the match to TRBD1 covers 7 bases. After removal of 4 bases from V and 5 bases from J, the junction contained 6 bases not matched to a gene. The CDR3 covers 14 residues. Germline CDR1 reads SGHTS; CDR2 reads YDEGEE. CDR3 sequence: CASSPGQNHQPQHF. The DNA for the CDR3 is TGTGCCAGCAGCCCGGGACAGAATCATCAGCCCCAGCATTTT.

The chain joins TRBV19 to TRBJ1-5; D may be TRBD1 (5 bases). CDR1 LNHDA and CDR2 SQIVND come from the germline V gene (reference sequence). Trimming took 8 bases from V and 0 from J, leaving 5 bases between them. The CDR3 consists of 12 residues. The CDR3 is CASQGSNQPQHF. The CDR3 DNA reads TGTGCCAGTCAGGGTAGCAATCAGCCCCAGCATTTT. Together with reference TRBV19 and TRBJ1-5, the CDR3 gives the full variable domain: DGGITQSPKYLFRKEGQNVTLSCEQNLNHDAMYWYRQDPGQGLRLIYYSQIVNDFQKGDIAEGYSVSREKKESFPLTVTSAQKNPTAFYLCASQGSNQPQHFGDGTRLSIL.

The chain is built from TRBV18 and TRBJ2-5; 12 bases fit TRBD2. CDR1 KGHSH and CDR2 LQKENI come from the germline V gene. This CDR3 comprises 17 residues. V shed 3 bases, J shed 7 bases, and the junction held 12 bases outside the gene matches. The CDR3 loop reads CASSPLLAGGPRGTQYF. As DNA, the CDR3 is TGTGCCAGCTCACCCCTACTAGCGGGGGGCCCTCGTGGGACCCAGTACTTC. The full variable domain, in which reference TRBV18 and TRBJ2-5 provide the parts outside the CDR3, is NAGVMQNPRHLVRRRGQEARLRCSPMKGHSHVYWYRQLPEEGLKFMVYLQKENIIDESGMPKERFSAEFPKEGPSILRIQQVVRGDSAAYFCASSPLLAGGPRGTQYFGPGTRLLVL.

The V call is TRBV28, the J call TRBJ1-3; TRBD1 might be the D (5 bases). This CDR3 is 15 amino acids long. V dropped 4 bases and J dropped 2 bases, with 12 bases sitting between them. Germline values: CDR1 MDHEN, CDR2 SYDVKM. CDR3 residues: CASSSDRVPGNTIYF. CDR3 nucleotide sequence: TGTGCCAGCAGTTCCGACAGAGTACCTGGAAACACCATATATTTT.

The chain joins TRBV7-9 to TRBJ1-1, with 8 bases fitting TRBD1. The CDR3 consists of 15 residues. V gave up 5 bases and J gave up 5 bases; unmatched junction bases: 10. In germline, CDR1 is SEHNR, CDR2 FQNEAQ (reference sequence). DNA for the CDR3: TGTGCCAGCAGCAAAGTACAGGGGGAAAGAACTGAAGCTTTCTTT. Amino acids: CASSKVQGERTEAFF. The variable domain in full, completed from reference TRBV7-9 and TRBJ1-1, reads DTGVSQNPRHKITKRGQNVTFRCDPISEHNRLYWYRQTLGQGPEFLTYFQNEAQLEKSRLLSDRFSAERPKGSFSTLEIQRTEQGDSAMYLCASSKVQGERTEAFFGQGTRLTVV.

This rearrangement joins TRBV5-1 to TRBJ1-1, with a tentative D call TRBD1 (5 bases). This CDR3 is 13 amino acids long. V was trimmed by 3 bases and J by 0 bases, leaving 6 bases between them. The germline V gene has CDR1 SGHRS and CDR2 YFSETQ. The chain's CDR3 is CASSWGVNTEAFF. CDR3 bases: TGCGCCAGCAGCTGGGGGGTGAACACTGAAGCTTTCTTT.

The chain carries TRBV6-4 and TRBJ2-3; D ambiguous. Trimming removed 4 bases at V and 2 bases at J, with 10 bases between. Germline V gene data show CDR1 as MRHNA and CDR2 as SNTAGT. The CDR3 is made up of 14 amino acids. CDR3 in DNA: TGTGCCAGCAGTGTACTTGGTAACACAGATACGCAGTATTTT. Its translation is CASSVLGNTDTQYF.

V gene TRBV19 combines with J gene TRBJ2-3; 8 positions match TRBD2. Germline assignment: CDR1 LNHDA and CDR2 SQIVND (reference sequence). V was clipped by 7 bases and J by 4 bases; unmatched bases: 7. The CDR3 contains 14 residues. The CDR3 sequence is CASKLQAGADTQYF. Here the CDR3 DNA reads TGTGCCAGTAAACTCCAAGCGGGGGCAGATACGCAGTATTTT.